This passage covers 19 T cell receptor beta chains from one sample sequenced in a study of shared clonotypes between healthy human individuals. Naive CD8 cells comprised CD45RO-negative, CCR7-positively selected cells, excluding terminally differentiated effector memory CD45RA+ cells. Generated by immunoSEQ multiplex PCR, the TCRdb table keeps only in-frame clones and is missing some. The sample lists hundreds of thousands of clones, around 96% seen once, with about 0.11% in the top ten. Sequenced input: naive CD8+ T cells sorted from blood. Every receptor here comes from a woman younger than 45 in good health.

The chain carries TRBV10-1 and TRBJ2-1; no reliable D call. Germline values: CDR1 WNHNN, CDR2 SYGVQD (reference sequence). V lost 2 bases and J lost 2, with 4 bases in between. CDR3 size: 13 residues. CDR3 loop: CASSEGTYNEQFF. CDR3 sequence (DNA): TGCGCCAGCAGTGAGGGTACCTACAATGAGCAGTTCTTC.

V gene TRBV10-3 combines with J gene TRBJ1-1; D gene uncertain. The CDR3 is 14 residues long. Trimming stripped 2 bases from V and 1 base from J, with 8 bases between. The germline V gene encodes CDR1 ENHRY and CDR2 SYGVKD. For the CDR3, the DNA is TGTGCCATCAGTGAGGTCAGCCGGAACACTGAAGCTTTCTTT. This translates into CAISEVSRNTEAFF.

The chain recombines TRBV10-3 with TRBJ2-1; TRBD1 aligns across 9 bases. J gave up 3 bases and V 8 bases, and 8 bases lay outside the gene matches. Germline CDR1 and CDR2: ENHRY and SYGVKD. The CDR3 runs 15 residues. The CDR3 loop is CAIGDWDRVYNEQFF. CDR3 coding DNA: TGTGCCATCGGAGATTGGGACAGGGTCTACAATGAGCAGTTCTTC.

The rearrangement links TRBV18 to TRBJ2-1; TRBD2 agrees at 16 bases. Germline CDR1 reads KGHSH; CDR2 reads LQKENI. Trimming at V came to 4 bases and at J to 4 bases, leaving 10 bases not matched to a gene. The CDR3 is made up of 19 amino acids. CDR3 residues: CASSHSGTSGRAYYNEQFF. The CDR3 bases are TGTGCCAGCTCACACTCCGGGACTAGCGGGAGGGCCTATTACAATGAGCAGTTCTTC.

This sequence joins TRBV15 and TRBJ2-2; D may be TRBD1 or TRBD2 (5 bases each). The V end was cut by 3 bases, the J end by 8 bases, with 16 bases between. This CDR3 has 15 residues. Germline V gene lookup returns CDR1 LNHNV and CDR2 YYDKDF (reference sequence). CDR3 nucleotide sequence: TGTGCCACCAGCAGGGCCTCCGAGGGGTCGGGGGAGCTGTTTTTT. Encoded protein: CATSRASEGSGELFF.

The chain couples TRBV7-8 to TRBJ2-6; D is ambiguous. This CDR3 region has 18 residues. V was clipped by 4 bases and J by 0 bases, with 16 bases between them. The germline V gene has CDR1 SGHVS and CDR2 FQNEAQ. CDR3 sequence: CASSSEGPLFSGANVLTF. CDR3 DNA: TGTGCCAGCAGCTCCGAAGGGCCCCTATTCTCTGGGGCCAACGTCCTGACTTTC.

This clone was seen once. V and J are TRBV13 and TRBJ2-1; no definite D call. CDR1 is PRHDT, CDR2 FYEKMQ, per germline (reference sequence). The V gene lost 8 bases and the J gene lost 4 bases, with 9 bases spanning the gap. The CDR3 contains 12 residues. The CDR3 loop reads CASSTAYNEQFF. Here the CDR3 DNA reads TGTGCCAGCTCAACAGCTTACAATGAGCAGTTCTTC.

As DNA, the CDR3 is TGTGCCAGCAGTTTGCAGGCAAAACTAACCTACGAGCAGTACTTC. Protein product: CASSLQAKLTYEQYF. The V and J genes are TRBV27 and TRBJ2-5; D uncertain. Judging by the DNA end, TRBJ2-7 fits better; the J call may be wrong. The CDR3 covers 15 residues. Germline V gene lookup returns CDR1 MNHEY and CDR2 SMNVEV (reference sequence).

This clone came up a few times. Other DNA sequences within the sample encode an identical CDR3. This chain links TRBV27 with TRBJ2-1; 14 bases are a match to TRBD2. This CDR3 contains 15 residues. The germline V gene has CDR1 MNHEY and CDR2 SMNVEV (reference sequence). V lost 5 bases, J lost 7 bases, and 4 bases stayed unmatched. The CDR3 sequence: CASSPGTSGRNEQFF. The CDR3 coding sequence is TGTGCCAGCAGTCCGGGGACTAGCGGGAGAAATGAGCAGTTCTTC.

The sample holds a few counts of this clone. The chain joins TRBV25-1 to TRBJ1-4; TRBD1 is a possible D gene (5 bases). Germline CDR1 is MGHDK and CDR2 is SYGVNS. The CDR3 has 14 residues. V lost 3 bases and J 4 bases, leaving 9 bases between the germline ends. The CDR3 coding sequence is TGTGCCAGCAGTGAGAACCAGGGTAATGAAAAACTGTTTTTT. Translated: CASSENQGNEKLFF.

The chain carries TRBV13 and TRBJ2-7; D remains ambiguous. The germline gives CDR1 PRHDT, CDR2 FYEKMQ (reference sequence). This CDR3 contains 14 residues. The V and J ends lost 3 bases and 2 bases respectively, with 11 bases between them. DNA of the CDR3: TGTGCCAGCAGCTTTGGTCAGCGAGCCTACGAGCAGTACTTC. This gives the protein CASSFGQRAYEQYF.

The count of this clone is one. The chain has TRBV28 and TRBJ1-1; 9 bases line up with TRBD1. This CDR3 comprises 17 residues. Germline assignment: CDR1 MDHEN and CDR2 SYDVKM. The V segment lost 3 bases and the J segment 2 bases; nucleotides outside the gene matches: 10. The CDR3 region has the DNA TGTGCCAGCAGTTTGCGGCAATACAGGGGGCCCAACACTGAAGCTTTCTTT. Translating it yields CASSLRQYRGPNTEAFF.

The chain combines TRBV28 with TRBJ1-2; TRBD1 matches 7 bases. Germline values: CDR1 MDHEN, CDR2 SYDVKM. V was pared by 5 bases and J by 4 bases, with 10 bases of the junction left unmatched. This CDR3 has 15 amino acids. CDR3 loop: CASSPQGGVVYGYTF. For the CDR3, the DNA is TGTGCCAGCAGTCCCCAGGGGGGGGTCGTCTATGGCTACACCTTC.

The V gene is TRBV6-1, the J gene TRBJ2-5, with D uncertain. The V gene's germline CDR1 is MNHNS and CDR2 SASEGT. Trimming left V 3 bases short and J 1 base short, with 6 bases between. The CDR3 is made up of 13 amino acids. DNA for the CDR3: TGTGCCAGCAGTGACTTTACCCAAGAGACCCAGTACTTC. It encodes CASSDFTQETQYF.

The genes are TRBV25-1 and TRBJ2-3; D is perhaps TRBD2 (6 bases). This CDR3 is 15 amino acids long. Germline V gene sequence: CDR1 MGHDK, CDR2 SYGVNS. V was shortened by 2 bases and J by 3 bases, with 12 bases between the two germline ends. The CDR3 DNA reads as TGTGCCAGCAGTGAAGGCGGGGACGAGACAGATACGCAGTATTTT. It translates to CASSEGGDETDTQYF.

The CDR3 protein is CASSSRSYEQYF. Written as DNA, the CDR3 is TGTGCCAGCAGCTCCCGTTCCTACGAGCAGTACTTC. V gene TRBV5-5 combines with J gene TRBJ2-7; D unclear. CDR1 is SGHKS and CDR2 is YYEKEE in the germline V gene (reference sequence). With 3 bases removed from V and 1 base from J, the gap between germline ends came to 5 bases. The CDR3 is 12 residues long.

The chain recombines TRBV27 with TRBJ2-3, with TRBD1 matching 9 bases. The V gene end was trimmed by 1 base and the J gene end by 5 bases; junction bases not matched to a gene: 4. Germline V CDR1 and CDR2: MNHEY, SMNVEV (reference sequence). The CDR3 has 15 residues. The CDR3, as DNA: TGTGCCAGCAGTTTATTGGGGACAGGGTTAGATACGCAGTATTTT. It codes for CASSLLGTGLDTQYF.

This clone was found once. The genes are TRBV7-9 and TRBJ2-3, with D perhaps matching TRBD1 or TRBD2 (5 bases each). The V and J ends lost 5 bases and 1 base respectively, with 13 bases between them. Per the germline V gene, CDR1 is SEHNR and CDR2 is FQNEAQ (reference sequence). The CDR3 extends over 15 amino acids. CDR3 DNA: TGTGCCAGCAGCCCTAGTCAGGGAGGCACAGATACGCAGTATTTT. The encoded protein is CASSPSQGGTDTQYF.

This chain uses TRBV5-1 with TRBJ2-5; TRBD1 matches 7 bases. Germline trimming cut 4 bases from V and 2 bases from J; bases unmatched to any gene: 8. The CDR3 totals 15 residues. Germline V gene data show CDR1 as SGHRS and CDR2 as YFSETQ. CDR3 DNA: TGCGCCAGCAGCACCCAGGGACAGCCGCAAGAGACCCAGTACTTC. Protein sequence: CASSTQGQPQETQYF.